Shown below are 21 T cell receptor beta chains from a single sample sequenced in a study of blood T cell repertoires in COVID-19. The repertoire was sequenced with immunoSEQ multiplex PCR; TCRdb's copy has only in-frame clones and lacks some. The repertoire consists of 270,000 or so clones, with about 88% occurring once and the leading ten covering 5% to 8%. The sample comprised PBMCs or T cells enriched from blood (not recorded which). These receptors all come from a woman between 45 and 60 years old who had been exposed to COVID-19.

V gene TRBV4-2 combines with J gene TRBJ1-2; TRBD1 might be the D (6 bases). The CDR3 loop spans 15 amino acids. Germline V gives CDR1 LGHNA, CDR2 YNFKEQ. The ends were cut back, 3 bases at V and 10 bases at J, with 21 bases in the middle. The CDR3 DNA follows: TGTGCCAGCAGCCATCCAGTACAGGGCTCGGGGATCTACACCTTC. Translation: CASSHPVQGSGIYTF.

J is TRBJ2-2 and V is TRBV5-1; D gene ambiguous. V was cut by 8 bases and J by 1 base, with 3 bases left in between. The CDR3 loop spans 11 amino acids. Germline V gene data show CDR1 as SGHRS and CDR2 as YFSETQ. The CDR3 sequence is CASQNTGELFF. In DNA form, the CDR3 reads TGCGCCAGTCAGAACACCGGGGAGCTGTTTTTT.

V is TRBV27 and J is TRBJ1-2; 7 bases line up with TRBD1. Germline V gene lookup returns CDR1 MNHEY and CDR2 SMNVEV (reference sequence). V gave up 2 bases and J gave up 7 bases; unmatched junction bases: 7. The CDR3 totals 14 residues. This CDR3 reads CASSLEQGVGGYTF. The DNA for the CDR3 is TGTGCCAGCAGTTTAGAGCAGGGGGTAGGTGGCTACACCTTC.

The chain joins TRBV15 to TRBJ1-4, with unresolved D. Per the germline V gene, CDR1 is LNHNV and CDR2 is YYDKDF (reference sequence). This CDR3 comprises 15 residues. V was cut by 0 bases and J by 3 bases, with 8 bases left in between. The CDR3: CATSRDLSSNEKLFF. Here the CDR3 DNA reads TGTGCCACCAGCAGAGATCTGTCTTCTAATGAAAAACTGTTTTTT.

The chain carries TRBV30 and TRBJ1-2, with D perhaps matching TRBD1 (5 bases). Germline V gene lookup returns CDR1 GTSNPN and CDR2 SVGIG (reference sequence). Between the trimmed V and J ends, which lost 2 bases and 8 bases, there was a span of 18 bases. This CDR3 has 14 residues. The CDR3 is CAWSWGGAGGGYTF. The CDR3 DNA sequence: TGTGCCTGGAGTTGGGGCGGGGCCGGTGGAGGCTACACCTTC.

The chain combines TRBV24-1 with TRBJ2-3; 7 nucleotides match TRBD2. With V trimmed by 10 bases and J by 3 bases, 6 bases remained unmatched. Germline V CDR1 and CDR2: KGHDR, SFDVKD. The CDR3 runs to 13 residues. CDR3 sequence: CATGRGRTDTQYF. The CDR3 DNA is TGTGCCACTGGGAGGGGTCGGACAGATACGCAGTATTTT.

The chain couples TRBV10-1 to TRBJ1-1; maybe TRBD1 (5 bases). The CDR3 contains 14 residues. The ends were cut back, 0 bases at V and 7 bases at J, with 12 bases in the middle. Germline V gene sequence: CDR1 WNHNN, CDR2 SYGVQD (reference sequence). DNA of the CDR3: TGCGCCAGCAGTGAGTCTGGAGACAGTGGTGAAGCTTTCTTT. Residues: CASSESGDSGEAFF.

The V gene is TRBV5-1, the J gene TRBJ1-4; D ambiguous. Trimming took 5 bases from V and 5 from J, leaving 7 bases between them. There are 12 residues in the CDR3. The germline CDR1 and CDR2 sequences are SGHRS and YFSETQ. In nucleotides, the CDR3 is TGCGCCAGCAGGGCGGGAAATGAAAAACTGTTTTTT. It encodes CASRAGNEKLFF. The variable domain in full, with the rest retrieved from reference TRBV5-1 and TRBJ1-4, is KAGVTQTPRYLIKTRGQQVTLSCSPISGHRSVSWYQQTPGQGLQFLFEYFSETQRNKGNFPGRFSGRQFSNSRSEMNVSTLELGDSALYLCASRAGNEKLFFGSGTQLSVL.

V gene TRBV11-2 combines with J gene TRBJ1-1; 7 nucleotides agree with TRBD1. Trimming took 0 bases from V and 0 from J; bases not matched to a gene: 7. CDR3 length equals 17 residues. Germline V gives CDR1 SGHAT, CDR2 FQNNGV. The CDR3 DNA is TGTGCCAGCAGCTTAGAGTCAGGGGGACACATGAACACTGAAGCTTTCTTT. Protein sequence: CASSLESGGHMNTEAFF.

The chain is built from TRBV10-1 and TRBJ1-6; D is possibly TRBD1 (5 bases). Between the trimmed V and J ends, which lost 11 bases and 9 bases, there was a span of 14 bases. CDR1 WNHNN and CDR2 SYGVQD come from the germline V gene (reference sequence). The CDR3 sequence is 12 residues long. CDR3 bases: TGCGCCGGAGGGGTGAAGAGTTCACCCCTCCACTTT. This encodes CAGGVKSSPLHF.

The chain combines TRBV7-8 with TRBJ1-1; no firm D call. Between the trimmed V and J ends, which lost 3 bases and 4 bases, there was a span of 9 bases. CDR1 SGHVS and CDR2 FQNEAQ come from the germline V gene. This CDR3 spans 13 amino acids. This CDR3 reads CASSLEGGTEAFF. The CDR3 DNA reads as TGTGCCAGCAGCTTGGAGGGTGGCACTGAAGCTTTCTTT.

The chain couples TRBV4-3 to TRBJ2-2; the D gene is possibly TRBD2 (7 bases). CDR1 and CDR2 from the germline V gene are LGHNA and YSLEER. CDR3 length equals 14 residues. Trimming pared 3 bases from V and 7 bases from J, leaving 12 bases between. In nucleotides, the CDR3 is TGCGCCAGCAGCCACCGGGGGGCGAACGGGGAGCTGTTTTTT. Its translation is CASSHRGANGELFF.

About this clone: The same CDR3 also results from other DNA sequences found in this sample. In nucleotides, the CDR3 is TGTGCCAGCTCGTTGCGGGGACTGAACACTGAAGCTTTCTTT. Translating it yields CASSLRGLNTEAFF. V gene TRBV27 combines with J gene TRBJ1-1, with D perhaps TRBD1 (5 bases). This CDR3 has 14 residues. Germline CDR1 is MNHEY and CDR2 is SMNVEV (reference sequence). Trimming took off 8 bases at V and 0 bases at J, with 13 bases between the two ends.

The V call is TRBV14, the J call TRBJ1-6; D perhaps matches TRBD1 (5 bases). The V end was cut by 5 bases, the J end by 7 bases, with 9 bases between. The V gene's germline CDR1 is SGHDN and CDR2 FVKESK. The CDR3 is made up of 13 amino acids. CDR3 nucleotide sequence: TGTGCCAGCAGCTTGAAGGGGAATTCACCCCTCCACTTT. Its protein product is CASSLKGNSPLHF.

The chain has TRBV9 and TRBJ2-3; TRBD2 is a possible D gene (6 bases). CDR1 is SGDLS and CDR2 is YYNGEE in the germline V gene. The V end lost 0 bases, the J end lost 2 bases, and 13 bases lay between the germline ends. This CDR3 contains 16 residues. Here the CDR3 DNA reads TGTGCCAGCAGCGTAGTTGGGGGGACTTACACAGATACGCAGTATTTT. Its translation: CASSVVGGTYTDTQYF. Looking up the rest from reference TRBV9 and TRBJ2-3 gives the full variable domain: DSGVTQTPKHLITATGQRVTLRCSPRSGDLSVYWYQQSLDQGLQFLIQYYNGEERAKGNILERFSAQQFPDLHSELNLSSLELGDSALYFCASSVVGGTYTDTQYFGPGTRLTVL.

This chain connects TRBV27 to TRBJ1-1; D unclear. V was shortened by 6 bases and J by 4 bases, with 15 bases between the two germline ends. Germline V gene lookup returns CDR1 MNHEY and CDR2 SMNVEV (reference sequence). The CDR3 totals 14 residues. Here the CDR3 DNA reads TGTGCCAGCAGCTTAATCCCCCTCGGCACTGAAGCTTTCTTT. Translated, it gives CASSLIPLGTEAFF.

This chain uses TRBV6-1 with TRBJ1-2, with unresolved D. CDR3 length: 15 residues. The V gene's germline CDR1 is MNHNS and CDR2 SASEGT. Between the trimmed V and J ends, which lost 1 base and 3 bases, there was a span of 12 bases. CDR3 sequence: CASSEGSSLDYGYTF. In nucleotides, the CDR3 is TGTGCCAGCAGTGAAGGTAGCAGCCTTGACTATGGCTACACCTTC.

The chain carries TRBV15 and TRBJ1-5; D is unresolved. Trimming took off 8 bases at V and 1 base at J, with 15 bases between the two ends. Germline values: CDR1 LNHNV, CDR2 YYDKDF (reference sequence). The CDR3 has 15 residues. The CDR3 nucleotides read TGTGCCACCCAGGACCCCCGCGGGAGCAATCAGCCCCAGCATTTT. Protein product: CATQDPRGSNQPQHF.

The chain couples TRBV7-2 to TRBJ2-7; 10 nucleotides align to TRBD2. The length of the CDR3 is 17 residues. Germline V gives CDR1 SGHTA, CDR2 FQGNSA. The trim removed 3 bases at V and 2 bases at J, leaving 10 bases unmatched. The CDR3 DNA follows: TGTGCCAGCAGCTTGGCCGCAACTAGCGGGGTCACCTACGAGCAGTACTTC. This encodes CASSLAATSGVTYEQYF.

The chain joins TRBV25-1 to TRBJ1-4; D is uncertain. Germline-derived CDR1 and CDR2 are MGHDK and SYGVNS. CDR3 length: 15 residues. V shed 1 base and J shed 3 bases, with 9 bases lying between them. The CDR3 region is CASSESNRANEKLFF. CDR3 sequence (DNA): TGTGCCAGCAGTGAATCCAACAGAGCTAATGAAAAACTGTTTTTT.

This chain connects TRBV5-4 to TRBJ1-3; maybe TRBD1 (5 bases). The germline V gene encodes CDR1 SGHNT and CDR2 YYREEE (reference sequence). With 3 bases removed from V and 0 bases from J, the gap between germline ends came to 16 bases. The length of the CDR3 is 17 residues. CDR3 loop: CASSSFSGTTSGNTIYF. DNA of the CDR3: TGTGCCAGCAGCTCCTTTTCAGGGACTACCTCTGGAAACACCATATATTTT.